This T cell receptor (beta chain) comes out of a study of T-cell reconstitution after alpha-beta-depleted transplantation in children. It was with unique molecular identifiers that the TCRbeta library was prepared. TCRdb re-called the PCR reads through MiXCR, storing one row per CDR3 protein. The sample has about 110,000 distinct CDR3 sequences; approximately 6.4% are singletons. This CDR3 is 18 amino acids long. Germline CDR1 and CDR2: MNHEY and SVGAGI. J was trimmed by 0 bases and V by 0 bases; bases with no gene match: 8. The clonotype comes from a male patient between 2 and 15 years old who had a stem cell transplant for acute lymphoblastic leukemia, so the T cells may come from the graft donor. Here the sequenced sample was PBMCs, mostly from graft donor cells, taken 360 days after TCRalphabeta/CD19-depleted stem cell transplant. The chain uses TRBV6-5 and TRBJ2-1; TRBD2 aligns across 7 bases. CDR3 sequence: CASSYSVRGSGSYNEQFF. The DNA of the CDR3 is TGTGCCAGCAGTTACTCGGTGCGGGGGAGCGGCTCCTACAATGAGCAGTTCTTC.